What follows are 17 T cell receptor beta chains derived from one specimen sequenced in a study of shared clonotypes between healthy human individuals. Sequenced by immunoSEQ multiplex PCR; TCRdb stores in-frame clones only, minus some. The sample contains 2 million to 2.5 million clones, approximately 94% of which appear only once. CD45RO-negative CD8 cells positively selected for CCR7 made up the naive population, which excluded terminally differentiated effector memory CD45RA+ cells. Sequenced: naive CD8+ T cells sorted from blood. The receptor set was obtained from a young man in good health.

V gene TRBV4-1 combines with J gene TRBJ2-3; TRBD2 aligns across 11 bases. The CDR3 loop spans 16 amino acids. V lost 1 base, J lost 4 bases, and 4 bases stayed unmatched. The germline V gene has CDR1 MGHRA and CDR2 YSYEKL. In DNA, the CDR3 is TGCGCCAGCAGCCAAGGAGTACTAGCGGGAGCAGATACGCAGTATTTT. Translated: CASSQGVLAGADTQYF.

The chain carries TRBV2 and TRBJ2-1, with D possibly TRBD2 on 7 matching bases. The germline CDR1 and CDR2 sequences are SNHLY and FYNNEI. Trimming took off 3 bases at V and 7 bases at J, with 19 bases between the two ends. The CDR3 is 16 residues long. CDR3 loop: CASSDDGGPSLNEQFF. The DNA of the CDR3 is TGTGCCAGCAGTGATGACGGGGGGCCCTCTTTGAATGAGCAGTTCTTC.

The table lists this clone with a count of one. The genes are TRBV4-1 and TRBJ2-7; D remains ambiguous. Looked up from germline, CDR1 is MGHRA and CDR2 is YSYEKL. The CDR3 spans 15 residues. Trimming cost V 0 bases and J 0 bases, with 9 bases left between them. CDR3 in DNA: TGCGCCAGCAGCCAAGAACATCCGTCCTCCTACGAGCAGTACTTC. Translating gives CASSQEHPSSYEQYF.

This clone was seen just once. This chain uses TRBV5-1 with TRBJ2-5; 7 nucleotides align to TRBD2. The CDR3 runs to 15 residues. Germline-derived CDR1 and CDR2 are SGHRS and YFSETQ. Trimming cost V 7 bases and J 4 bases; bases outside gene matches: 13. The CDR3 spells CASAPGLPISETQYF. The CDR3 DNA is TGCGCCAGCGCACCGGGACTACCCATATCAGAGACCCAGTACTTC.

V gene TRBV5-1 combines with J gene TRBJ2-1; 10 nucleotides align to TRBD1. This CDR3 spans 15 amino acids. The germline CDR1 and CDR2 sequences are SGHRS and YFSETQ. The ends lost 3 bases at V and 6 bases at J; junction bases unmatched: 6. CDR3: CASSSGTGEVNEQFF. CDR3 sequence (DNA): TGCGCCAGCAGCTCTGGGACAGGGGAGGTCAATGAGCAGTTCTTC.

The chain couples TRBV28 to TRBJ2-1; possibly TRBD1 for D (5 bases). This CDR3 comprises 16 residues. V was pared by 1 base and J by 3 bases, with 13 bases between. CDR1 is MDHEN, CDR2 SYDVKM, per germline. The CDR3 DNA follows: TGTGCCAGCAGTTTATATCAGACAGATTACTACAATGAGCAGTTCTTC. Translated, it gives CASSLYQTDYYNEQFF. Filled out from reference TRBV28 and TRBJ2-1, the complete variable domain reads DVKVTQSSRYLVKRTGEKVFLECVQDMDHENMFWYRQDPGLGLRLIYFSYDVKMKEKGDIPEGYSVSREKKERFSLILESASTNQTSMYLCASSLYQTDYYNEQFFGPGTRLTVL.

The J gene is TRBJ2-7, the V gene TRBV27; a possible D gene is TRBD2 (6 bases). V was shortened by 3 bases and J by 1 base, with 16 bases between the two germline ends. Germline CDR1 is MNHEY and CDR2 is SMNVEV (reference sequence). This CDR3 is built from 16 residues. Here the CDR3 reads CASSLGTGSPSYEQYF. The DNA of the CDR3 is TGTGCCAGCAGTTTGGGCACCGGGAGCCCGTCCTACGAGCAGTACTTC.

The chain employs TRBV28 and TRBJ1-5; 7 positions agree with TRBD1. CDR1 MDHEN and CDR2 SYDVKM come from the germline V gene. J was trimmed by 7 bases and V by 6 bases; bases with no gene match: 9. The CDR3 spans 14 residues. CDR3 sequence reads: CASRIQGTGQPQHF. The CDR3 DNA reads as TGTGCCAGCAGGATACAGGGGACGGGCCAGCCCCAGCATTTT.

In the case of this clone: Other DNA sequences in this specimen translate into the identical CDR3. J is TRBJ2-2 and V is TRBV6-5; D is ambiguous. The CDR3 contains 12 residues. V was clipped by 5 bases and J by 5 bases, with 6 bases between them. The germline gives CDR1 MNHEY, CDR2 SVGAGI. The CDR3 reads CASSPNTGELFF. CDR3 DNA: TGTGCCAGCAGTCCAAATACCGGGGAGCTGTTTTTT.

The chain combines TRBV25-1 with TRBJ1-5; the match to TRBD1 covers 7 bases. The germline gives CDR1 MGHDK, CDR2 SYGVNS. Trimming at V came to 6 bases and at J to 6 bases, leaving 5 bases not matched to a gene. The CDR3 spans 13 residues. CDR3 sequence (DNA): TGTGCCAGCAGCCAGACAGGGCTTCAGCCCCAGCATTTT. Its translation is CASSQTGLQPQHF.

This rearrangement joins TRBV5-1 to TRBJ2-3, with D uncertain. The CDR3 covers 14 residues. The germline V gene encodes CDR1 SGHRS and CDR2 YFSETQ. The V and J ends lost 0 bases and 4 bases respectively, with 9 bases between them. As DNA, the CDR3 is TGCGCCAGCAGCTTGGCCTCTTATCCAGATACGCAGTATTTT. Translated: CASSLASYPDTQYF.

The chain uses TRBV6-1 and TRBJ1-5; D is uncertain. This CDR3 has 14 residues. Trimming stripped 3 bases from V and 4 bases from J, with 10 bases between. In germline, CDR1 is MNHNS, CDR2 SASEGT. CDR3: CASSDASLNQPQHF. In DNA, the CDR3 is TGTGCCAGCAGTGATGCCAGTCTAAATCAGCCCCAGCATTTT.

With regard to this clone: The sample carries other DNA sequences with the same CDR3. This chain uses TRBV9 with TRBJ2-2, with D possibly being TRBD1 or TRBD2 (5 bases each). The V end lost 0 bases, the J end lost 4 bases, and 7 bases lay between the germline ends. The CDR3 contains 14 residues. CDR1 is SGDLS and CDR2 is YYNGEE in the germline V gene. The CDR3 is CASSVDGATGELFF. Written as DNA, the CDR3 is TGTGCCAGCAGCGTAGACGGGGCCACCGGGGAGCTGTTTTTT.

This clone appeared a single time. The rearrangement uses TRBV11-2 and TRBJ2-3; tentative D call: TRBD2 (5 bases). This CDR3 has 15 residues. From germline, CDR1 is SGHAT and CDR2 FQNNGV. Between the trimmed V and J ends, which lost 4 bases and 0 bases, there was a span of 11 bases. DNA for the CDR3: TGTGCCAGCAGCTCATTCGGGGATAGCACAGATACGCAGTATTTT. It encodes CASSSFGDSTDTQYF.

This chain uses TRBV11-2 with TRBJ2-3; D ambiguous. Trimming removed 5 bases from V and 6 bases from J, with 9 bases in between. Germline CDR1 is SGHAT and CDR2 is FQNNGV. The CDR3 has 12 residues. The chain's CDR3 is CASSETFDTQYF. CDR3 DNA: TGTGCCAGCAGCGAAACCTTCGATACGCAGTATTTT.

This chain connects TRBV9 to TRBJ1-4, with D possibly TRBD1 on 6 matching bases. The CDR3 loop spans 15 amino acids. Trimming pared 0 bases from V and 7 bases from J, leaving 13 bases between. In germline, CDR1 is SGDLS, CDR2 YYNGEE. The CDR3 DNA sequence: TGTGCCAGCAGCGTAGGTGGGGGCGACGGTGAAAAACTGTTTTTT. Encoded protein: CASSVGGGDGEKLFF.

In this sample, this clone turned up once. Its ends do not fully match the called genes, so a read error is possible. Other DNA sequences of this sample code for an identical CDR3. V usage is TRBV28 and J usage is TRBJ1-4; tentative D call: TRBD1 (5 bases). Germline V gene data show CDR1 as MDHEN and CDR2 as SYDVKM. The CDR3 has 16 residues. The CDR3 coding sequence is TGTGCCAGCAGTTCCCGTAATCCAGGGATTAATGAGAAACTGTTTTTT. As protein: CASSSRNPGINEKLFF.